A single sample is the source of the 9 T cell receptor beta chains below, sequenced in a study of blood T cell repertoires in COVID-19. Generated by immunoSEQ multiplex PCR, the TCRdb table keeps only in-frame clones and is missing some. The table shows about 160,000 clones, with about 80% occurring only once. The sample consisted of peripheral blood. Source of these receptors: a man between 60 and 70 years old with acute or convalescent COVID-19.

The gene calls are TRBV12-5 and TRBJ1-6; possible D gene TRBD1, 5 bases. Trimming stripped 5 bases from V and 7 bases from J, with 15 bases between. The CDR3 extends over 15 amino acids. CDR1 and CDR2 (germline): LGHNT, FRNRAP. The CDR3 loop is CASGPPGLENSPLHF. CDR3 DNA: TGTGCTAGTGGTCCCCCGGGACTCGAGAATTCACCCCTCCACTTT.

CDR3 in DNA: TGTGCCAGCAGTTACGGCGGCTATGGCTACACCTTC. This sequence encodes CASSYGGYGYTF. The chain couples TRBV6-5 to TRBJ1-2; unclear D gene. V was shortened by 2 bases and J by 4 bases, with 5 bases between the two germline ends. The CDR3 sequence is 12 residues long. Germline CDR1 is MNHEY and CDR2 is SVGAGI.

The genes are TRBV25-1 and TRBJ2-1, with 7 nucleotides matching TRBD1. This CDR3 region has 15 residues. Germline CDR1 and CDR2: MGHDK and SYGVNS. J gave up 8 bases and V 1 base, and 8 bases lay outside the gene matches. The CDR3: CASSELTGSADEQFF. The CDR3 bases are TGTGCCAGCAGTGAATTGACAGGGTCAGCGGATGAGCAGTTCTTC.

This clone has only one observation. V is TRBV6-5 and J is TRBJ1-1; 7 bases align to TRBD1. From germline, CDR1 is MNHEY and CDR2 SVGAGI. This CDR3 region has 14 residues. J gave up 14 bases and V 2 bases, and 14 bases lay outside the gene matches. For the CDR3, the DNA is TGTGCCAGCAGTTACACCGGCCAAACAGGGGTCGGCTTCTTT. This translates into CASSYTGQTGVGFF.

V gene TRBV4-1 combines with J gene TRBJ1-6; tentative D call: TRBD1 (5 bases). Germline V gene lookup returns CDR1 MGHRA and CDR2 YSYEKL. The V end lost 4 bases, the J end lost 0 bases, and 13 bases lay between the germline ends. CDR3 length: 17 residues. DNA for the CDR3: TGCGCCAGCAGCCCCGACAGATTTCGCTCCTATAATTCACCCCTCCACTTT. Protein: CASSPDRFRSYNSPLHF.

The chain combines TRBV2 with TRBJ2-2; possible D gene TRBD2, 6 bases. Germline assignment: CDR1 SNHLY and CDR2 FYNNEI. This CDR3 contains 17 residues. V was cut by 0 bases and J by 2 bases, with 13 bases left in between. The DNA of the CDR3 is TGTGCCAGCAGTGAAGCGCGGGATAGCACCAACACCGGGGAGCTGTTTTTT. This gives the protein CASSEARDSTNTGELFF.

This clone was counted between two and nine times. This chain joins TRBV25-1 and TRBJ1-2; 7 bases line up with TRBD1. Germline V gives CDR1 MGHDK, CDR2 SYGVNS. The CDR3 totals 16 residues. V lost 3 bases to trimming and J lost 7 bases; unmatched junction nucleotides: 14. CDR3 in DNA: TGTGCCAGCAGTGACACCTGGGACAGCCAAGCGGGTGGCTACACCTTC. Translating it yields CASSDTWDSQAGGYTF.

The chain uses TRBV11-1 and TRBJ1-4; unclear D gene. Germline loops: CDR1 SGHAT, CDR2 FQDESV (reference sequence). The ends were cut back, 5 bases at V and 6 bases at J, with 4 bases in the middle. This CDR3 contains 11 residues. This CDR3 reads CASSHDEKLFF. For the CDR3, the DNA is TGTGCCAGCAGCCATGATGAAAAACTGTTTTTT.

The CDR3 coding sequence is TGTGCCTGGAGTGTGGGAGCGGGGGGGCCGGAGACCCAGTACTTC. This gives the protein CAWSVGAGGPETQYF. The chain employs TRBV30 and TRBJ2-5; 10 bases are a match to TRBD2. CDR1 GTSNPN and CDR2 SVGIG come from the germline V gene (reference sequence). V lost 0 bases, J lost 5 bases, and 6 bases stayed unmatched. CDR3 length: 15 residues.